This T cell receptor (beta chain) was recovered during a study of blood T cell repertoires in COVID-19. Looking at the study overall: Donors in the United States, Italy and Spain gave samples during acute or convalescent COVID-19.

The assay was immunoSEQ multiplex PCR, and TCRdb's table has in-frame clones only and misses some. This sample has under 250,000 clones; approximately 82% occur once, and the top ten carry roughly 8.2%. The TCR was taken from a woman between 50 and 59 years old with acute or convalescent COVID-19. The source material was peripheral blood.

CDR3 in DNA: TGTGCCACCAGCCAGGGGGCTGGGGGCTACACCTTC. Amino acids: CATSQGAGGYTF. The chain uses TRBV24-1 and TRBJ1-2; 8 nucleotides match TRBD1. The CDR3 contains 12 residues. Trimming at V came to 7 bases and at J to 8 bases, leaving 5 bases not matched to a gene. Germline CDR1 reads KGHDR; CDR2 reads SFDVKD.